This T cell receptor beta chain was observed in a study of monozygotic twins with inflammatory bowel disease. Study-level results: Support for a single strong signal or clonotype associated with IBD was absent. Compared with healthy twins, IBD patients shared fewer clonotypes with others, especially with disease activity.

With regard to this clonotype: The antigen remains undetermined.

This CDR3 has 14 amino acids. Total RNA was isolated from whole blood without T cell sorting. UMIs with a 6-nucleotide sample barcode were added by template switching. TCRdb reprocessed the 5' RACE reads and stores each CDR3 protein as one record, lacking DNA. The sample has about 350,000 distinct CDR3 sequences. The origin of this receptor is a human donor with ulcerative colitis or Crohn's disease, or a healthy co-twin of an affected twin (not recorded which). The chain links TRBV12-3 or TRBV12-4 to TRBJ1-5; TCRdb returns TRBD1, unconfirmable since there is no DNA. The sequencing input was blood. The CDR3 sequence: CASSSRQSNQPQHF.